This TCR beta chain stems from a study of technical replicates of blood from a handful of donors. V lost 5 bases and J lost 4, with 14 bases in between. There are 14 residues in the CDR3. Germline CDR1 reads SGHTA; CDR2 reads FQGTGA. TCRdb keeps only in-frame clones here, not all; method: immunoSEQ multiplex PCR. The sample holds 15,000 to 17,000 clones, about nine tenths seen once. This clone was counted a few times. This chain uses TRBV7-3 with TRBJ1-1, with D possibly matching TRBD1 (6 bases). The source of this sequence is a human donor in good health. Sequenced input: PBMCs. CDR3 protein: CASSEQGWGTEAFF. The CDR3 DNA follows: TGTGCCAGCAGCGAACAGGGTTGGGGCACTGAAGCTTTCTTT.